This TCR beta chain was identified in a study of cytotoxic CD8 clonotypes in ibrutinib-treated CLL. Overall study: Sample averages reached around 270,000 productive templates and roughly 96,000 productive rearrangements.

Some clones are missing from TCRdb's copy, which holds only in-frame ones; the method was immunoSEQ multiplex PCR. The sample consists of 40,000 to 55,000 clones, less than 85% of them appearing once. Sequences were derived from PBMCs, sampled after 24 months of ibrutinib treatment. The receptor comes from a human donor with chronic lymphocytic leukemia.

The CDR3 DNA reads TGTGCCAGCAGCTTAGGGACAGGGGGGTCCTACAATGAGCAGTTCTTC. As protein: CASSLGTGGSYNEQFF. The chain joins TRBV7-2 to TRBJ2-1, with TRBD1 matching 10 bases. Germline trimming cut 1 base from V and 1 base from J; bases unmatched to any gene: 1. The CDR3 extends over 16 amino acids. Per the germline V gene, CDR1 is SGHTA and CDR2 is FQGNSA.